Shown below are 5 T cell receptor beta chains from a single sample sequenced in a study of neurological immune-mediated disorders. In TCRdb, the 5' RACE reads were re-called with MiXCR into one record per CDR3 protein. This table holds 77,000 or so distinct CDR3 sequences, about 9.7% found once. What was sequenced was PBMCs. All receptors come from a man aged 50 or older in good health.

The table lists this clonotype with many counts. The genes are TRBV20-1 and TRBJ1-5, with 10 bases lining up with TRBD1. Germline CDR1 DFQATT, CDR2 SNEGSKA (reference sequence). The length of the CDR3 is 13 residues. V dropped 7 bases and J dropped 7; count of bases not matched to a gene: 7. CDR3: CSVSGQGVQPQHF. DNA for the CDR3: TGCAGTGTCAGTGGACAGGGGGTCCAGCCCCAGCATTTT.

In its sample, this clonotype was seen many times. The rearrangement links TRBV6-6 to TRBJ2-7; 10 bases align to TRBD1. CDR3 length equals 16 residues. The germline V gene encodes CDR1 MNHNY and CDR2 SVGAGI (reference sequence). The V segment lost 6 bases and the J segment 3 bases; nucleotides outside the gene matches: 11. In nucleotides, the CDR3 is TGTGCCAGCAGCGACTCGGGACAGGGGTCCGTCTACGAGCAGTACTTC. Its translation is CASSDSGQGSVYEQYF.

This clonotype was detected ten times or more. The chain has TRBV12-3 or TRBV12-4 and TRBJ1-4; tentative D call: TRBD1 (5 bases). The CDR3 is made up of 14 amino acids. V lost 3 bases and J 7 bases, leaving 12 bases between the germline ends. CDR3 in amino acids: CASSFWGSGEKLFF. The DNA for the CDR3 is TGTGCCAGCAGTTTCTGGGGGAGTGGTGAAAAACTGTTTTTT.

This clonotype came up many times. The chain has TRBV4-2 and TRBJ2-1; 8 bases are shared with TRBD1. V was clipped by 3 bases and J by 5 bases; unmatched bases: 6. This CDR3 contains 15 residues. Per germline, CDR1 LGHNA and CDR2 YNFKEQ. The CDR3 reads CASSHFSRGHNEQFF. As DNA, the CDR3 is TGTGCCAGCAGCCACTTCTCCAGGGGGCACAATGAGCAGTTCTTC.

Many counts were recorded for this clonotype. The chain joins TRBV3-1 to TRBJ2-7; no clear D gene. Germline V gene sequence: CDR1 LGHDT, CDR2 YNNKEL (reference sequence). CDR3 size: 15 residues. Trimming cost V 1 base and J 2 bases, with 12 bases left between them. CDR3 nucleotide sequence: TGTGCCAGCAGCCAAGCTCCCCTGGGGACCTACGAGCAGTACTTC. This sequence encodes CASSQAPLGTYEQYF.